The source of this TCR beta chain is a study of blood T cells in healthy people across ages. Points from the study as a whole: A strong correlation was seen between TCR beta diversity and naive T cell percentage.

The CDR3 loop spans 16 amino acids. Germline V CDR1 and CDR2: MNHEY, SVGAGI. Using a J-beta primer mix together with a sample-barcoded 5' primer, a second PCR was run for roughly 6 to 11 cycles. Via MiXCR, TCRdb re-called the 5' RACE reads, giving one row per CDR3 protein. The sample yields 750,000 to 950,000 distinct CDR3 sequences, 29% seen once. Turning to this clonotype: Its cognate antigen is unknown. The germline gene is not matched at one end of the junction; a read error may be the cause.

In addition, the sample was reused for a study of T cells of mothers and their children. As that study records: Related mother and child pairs showed slightly greater overlap (not significant) than unrelated pairs did.

The sample taken for sequencing was blood. The TCR sequence derives from a woman in her 40s in good health. This chain joins TRBV6-5 and TRBJ1-4, with a weak D call TRBD1 (5 bases). The CDR3 nucleotides read TGTGCCAGCAGACCGGGACGAACTGCAACTAATGAAGAACTGTTTTTT. It specifies CASRPGRTATNEELFF.